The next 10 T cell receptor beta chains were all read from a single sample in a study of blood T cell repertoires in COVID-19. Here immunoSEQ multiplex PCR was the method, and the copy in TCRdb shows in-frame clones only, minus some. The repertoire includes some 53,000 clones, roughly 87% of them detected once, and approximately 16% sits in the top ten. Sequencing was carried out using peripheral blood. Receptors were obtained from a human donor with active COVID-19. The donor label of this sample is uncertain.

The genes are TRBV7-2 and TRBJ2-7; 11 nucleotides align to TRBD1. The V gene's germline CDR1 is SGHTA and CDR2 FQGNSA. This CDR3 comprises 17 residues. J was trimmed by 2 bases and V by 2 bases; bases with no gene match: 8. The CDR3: CASSLRGDRGYAYEQYF. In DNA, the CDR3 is TGTGCCAGCAGCTTAAGGGGGGACAGGGGGTACGCCTACGAGCAGTACTTC.

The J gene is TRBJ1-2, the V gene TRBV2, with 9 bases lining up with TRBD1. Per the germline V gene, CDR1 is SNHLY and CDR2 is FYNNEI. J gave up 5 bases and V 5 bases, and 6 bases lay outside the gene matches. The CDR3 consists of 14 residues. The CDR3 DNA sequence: TGTGCCAGCAGTAGGTCCGGACAGGGGTATGGCTACACCTTC. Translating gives CASSRSGQGYGYTF. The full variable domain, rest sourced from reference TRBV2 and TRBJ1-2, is EPEVTQTPSHQVTQMGQEVILRCVPISNHLYFYWYRQILGQKVEFLVSFYNNEISEKSEIFDDQFSVERPDGSNFTLKIRSTKLEDSAMYFCASSRSGQGYGYTFGSGTRLTVV.

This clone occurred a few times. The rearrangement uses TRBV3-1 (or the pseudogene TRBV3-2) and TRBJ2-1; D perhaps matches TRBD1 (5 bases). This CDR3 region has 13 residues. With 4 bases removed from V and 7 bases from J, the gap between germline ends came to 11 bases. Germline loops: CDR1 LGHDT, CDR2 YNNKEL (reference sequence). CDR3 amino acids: CASSLNQGNEQFF. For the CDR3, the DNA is TGTGCCAGCAGCCTGAATCAGGGTAATGAGCAGTTCTTC.

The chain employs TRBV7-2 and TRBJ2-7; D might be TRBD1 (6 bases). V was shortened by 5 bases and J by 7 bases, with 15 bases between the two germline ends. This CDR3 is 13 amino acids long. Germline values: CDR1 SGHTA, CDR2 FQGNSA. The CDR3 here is CASSRDIRKEQYF. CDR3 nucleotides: TGTGCCAGCAGCCGGGACATTAGAAAGGAGCAGTACTTC.

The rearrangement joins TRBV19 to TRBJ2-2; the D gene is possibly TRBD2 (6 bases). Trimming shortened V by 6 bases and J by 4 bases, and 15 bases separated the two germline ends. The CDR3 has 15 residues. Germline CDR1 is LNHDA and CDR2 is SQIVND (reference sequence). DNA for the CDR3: TGTGCCAGTAGAGACCTGGGCGGGGTCACCGGGGAGCTGTTTTTT. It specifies CASRDLGGVTGELFF. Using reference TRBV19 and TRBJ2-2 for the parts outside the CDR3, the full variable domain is DGGITQSPKYLFRKEGQNVTLSCEQNLNHDAMYWYRQDPGQGLRLIYYSQIVNDFQKGDIAEGYSVSREKKESFPLTVTSAQKNPTAFYLCASRDLGGVTGELFFGEGSRLTVL.

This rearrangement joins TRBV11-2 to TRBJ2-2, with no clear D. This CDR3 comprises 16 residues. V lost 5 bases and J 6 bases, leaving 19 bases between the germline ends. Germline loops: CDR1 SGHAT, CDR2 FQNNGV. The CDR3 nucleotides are TGTGCCAGCAGCCATTATACCGGTCTCCCTCCCGGGGAGCTGTTTTTT. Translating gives CASSHYTGLPPGELFF.

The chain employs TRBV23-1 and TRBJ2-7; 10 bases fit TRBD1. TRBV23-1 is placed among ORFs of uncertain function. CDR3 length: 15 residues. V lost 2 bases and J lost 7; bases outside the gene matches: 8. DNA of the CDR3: TGCGCCAGCAGTCAAATCGGACAGGGGGGGAAAGAGCAGTACTTC. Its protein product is CASSQIGQGGKEQYF.

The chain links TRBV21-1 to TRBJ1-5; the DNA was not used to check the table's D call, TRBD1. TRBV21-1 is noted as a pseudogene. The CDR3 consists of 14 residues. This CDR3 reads CAVRYGTGNQPQHF. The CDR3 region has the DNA TGTGCGGTACGGTACGGGACAGGAAATCAGCCCCAGCATTTT.

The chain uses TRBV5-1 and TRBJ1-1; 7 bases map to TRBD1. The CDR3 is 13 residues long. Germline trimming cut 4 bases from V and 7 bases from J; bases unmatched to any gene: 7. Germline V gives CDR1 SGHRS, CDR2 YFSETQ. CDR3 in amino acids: CASSTDRVNEAFF. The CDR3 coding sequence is TGCGCCAGCAGCACCGACAGGGTGAATGAAGCTTTCTTT. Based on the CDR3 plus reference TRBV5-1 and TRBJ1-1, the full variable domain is KAGVTQTPRYLIKTRGQQVTLSCSPISGHRSVSWYQQTPGQGLQFLFEYFSETQRNKGNFPGRFSGRQFSNSRSEMNVSTLELGDSALYLCASSTDRVNEAFFGQGTRLTVV.

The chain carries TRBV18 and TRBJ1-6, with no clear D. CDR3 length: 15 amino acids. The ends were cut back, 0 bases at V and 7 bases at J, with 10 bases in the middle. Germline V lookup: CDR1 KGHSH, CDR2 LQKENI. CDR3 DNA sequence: TGTGCCAGCTCACCACCGGGAGGGAACAATTCACCCCTCCACTTT. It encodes CASSPPGGNNSPLHF.